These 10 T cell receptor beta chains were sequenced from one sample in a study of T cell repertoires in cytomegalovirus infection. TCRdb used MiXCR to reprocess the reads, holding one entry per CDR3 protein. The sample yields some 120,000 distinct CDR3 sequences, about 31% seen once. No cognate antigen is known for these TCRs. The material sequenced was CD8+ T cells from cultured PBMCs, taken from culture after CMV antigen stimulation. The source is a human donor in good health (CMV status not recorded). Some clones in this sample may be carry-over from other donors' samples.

The CDR3 sequence: CASSPSAGLNTEAFF. The CDR3 DNA sequence: TGTGCCAGCTCACCATCCGCGGGGCTGAACACTGAAGCTTTCTTT. The chain uses TRBV18 and TRBJ1-1, with D perhaps TRBD1 (5 bases). Germline assignment: CDR1 KGHSH and CDR2 LQKENI. This CDR3 comprises 15 residues. Trimming cost V 2 bases and J 0 bases, with 10 bases left between them.

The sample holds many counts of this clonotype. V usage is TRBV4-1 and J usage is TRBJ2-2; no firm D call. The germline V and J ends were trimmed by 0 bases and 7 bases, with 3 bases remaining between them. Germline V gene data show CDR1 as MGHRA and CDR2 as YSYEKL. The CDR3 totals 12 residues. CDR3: CASSQEVGELFF. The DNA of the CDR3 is TGCGCCAGCAGCCAAGAGGTCGGGGAGCTGTTTTTT.

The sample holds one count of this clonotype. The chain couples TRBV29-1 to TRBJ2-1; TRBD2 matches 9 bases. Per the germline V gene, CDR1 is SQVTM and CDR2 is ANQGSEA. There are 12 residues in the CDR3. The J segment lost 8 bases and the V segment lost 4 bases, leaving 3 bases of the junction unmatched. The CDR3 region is CSVGTSDHEQFF. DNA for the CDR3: TGCAGCGTTGGGACTAGCGATCATGAGCAGTTCTTC.

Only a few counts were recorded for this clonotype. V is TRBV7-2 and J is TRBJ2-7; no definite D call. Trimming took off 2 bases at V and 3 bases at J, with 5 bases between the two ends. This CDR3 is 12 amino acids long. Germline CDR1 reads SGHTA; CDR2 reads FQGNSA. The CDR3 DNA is TGTGCCAGCAGCTTAAGAAACTACGAGCAGTACTTC. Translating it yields CASSLRNYEQYF.

The CDR3 nucleotides read TGTGCCAGCAGTCGTCCGGGACAGGGACCCTACAATGAGCAGTTCTTC. Translated: CASSRPGQGPYNEQFF. The chain has TRBV25-1 and TRBJ2-1; 9 nucleotides align to TRBD1. Germline loops: CDR1 MGHDK, CDR2 SYGVNS. The CDR3 totals 16 residues. V gave up 5 bases and J gave up 2 bases; unmatched junction bases: 7.

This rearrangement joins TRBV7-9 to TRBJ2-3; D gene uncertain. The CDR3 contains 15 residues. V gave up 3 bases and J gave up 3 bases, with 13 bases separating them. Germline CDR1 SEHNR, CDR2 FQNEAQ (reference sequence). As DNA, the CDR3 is TGTGCCAGCAGCTTCAGAGGAGTTGGGACAGATACGCAGTATTTT. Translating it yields CASSFRGVGTDTQYF. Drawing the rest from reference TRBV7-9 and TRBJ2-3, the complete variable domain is DTGVSQNPRHKITKRGQNVTFRCDPISEHNRLYWYRQTLGQGPEFLTYFQNEAQLEKSRLLSDRFSAERPKGSFSTLEIQRTEQGDSAMYLCASSFRGVGTDTQYFGPGTRLTVL.

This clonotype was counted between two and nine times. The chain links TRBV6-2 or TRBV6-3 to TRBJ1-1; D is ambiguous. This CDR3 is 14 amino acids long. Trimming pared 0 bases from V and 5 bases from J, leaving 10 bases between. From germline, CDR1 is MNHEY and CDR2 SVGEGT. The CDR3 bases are TGTGCCAGCAGTTACTCGATCTTCAGGACTGAAGCTTTCTTT. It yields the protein CASSYSIFRTEAFF.

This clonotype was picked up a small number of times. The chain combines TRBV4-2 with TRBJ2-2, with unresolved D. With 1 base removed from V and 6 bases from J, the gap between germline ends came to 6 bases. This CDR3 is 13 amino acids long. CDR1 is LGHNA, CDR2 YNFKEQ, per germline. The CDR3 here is CASSQGDSGELFF. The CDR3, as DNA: TGTGCCAGCAGCCAAGGAGACTCCGGGGAGCTGTTTTTT.

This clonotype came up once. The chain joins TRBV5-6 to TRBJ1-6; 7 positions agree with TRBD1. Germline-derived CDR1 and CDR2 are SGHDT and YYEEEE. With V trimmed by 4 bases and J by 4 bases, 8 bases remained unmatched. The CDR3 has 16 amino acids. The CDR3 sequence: CASSATGATYNSPLHF. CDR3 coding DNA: TGTGCCAGCAGCGCAACAGGGGCGACATATAATTCACCCCTCCACTTT.

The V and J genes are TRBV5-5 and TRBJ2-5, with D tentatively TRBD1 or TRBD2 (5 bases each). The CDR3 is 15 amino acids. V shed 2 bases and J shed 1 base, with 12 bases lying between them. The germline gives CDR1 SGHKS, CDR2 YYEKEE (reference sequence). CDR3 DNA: TGTGCCAGCAGCTTTCGGGACGGATCCCAAGAGACCCAGTACTTC. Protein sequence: CASSFRDGSQETQYF.